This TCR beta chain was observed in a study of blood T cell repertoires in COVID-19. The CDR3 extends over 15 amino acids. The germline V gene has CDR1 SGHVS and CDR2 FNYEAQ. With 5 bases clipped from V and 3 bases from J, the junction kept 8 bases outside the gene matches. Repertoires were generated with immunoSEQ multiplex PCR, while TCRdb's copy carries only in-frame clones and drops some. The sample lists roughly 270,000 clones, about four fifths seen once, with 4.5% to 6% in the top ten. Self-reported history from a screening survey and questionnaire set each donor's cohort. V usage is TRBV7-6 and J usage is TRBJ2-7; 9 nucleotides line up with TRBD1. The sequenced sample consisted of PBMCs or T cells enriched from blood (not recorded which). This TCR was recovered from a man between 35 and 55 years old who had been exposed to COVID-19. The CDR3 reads CASSGNGQGFYEQYF. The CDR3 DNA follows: TGTGCCAGCAGCGGTAACGGACAGGGGTTCTACGAGCAGTACTTC.